Detailed here is one T cell receptor (beta chain). The antigen remains unidentified. The data were taken from a study of T cell clonotyping in hematopoietic cell transplantation. TCRdb keeps only in-frame clones here, not all; method: immunoSEQ multiplex PCR. The sample gives about 10,000 clones, roughly 93% of which show up once; around 6% is in the top ten. General study points: Broader posttransplant TCR repertoire diversity was predicted by graft donor and pretransplant recipient Inverse Simpson Index values.

Trimming left V 3 bases short and J 11 bases short, with 10 bases between. Per germline, CDR1 MDHEN and CDR2 SYDVKM. The CDR3 runs 11 residues. The sequence was obtained from a male patient aged 50 or older who had an allogeneic stem cell transplant from a related donor, so T cells may come from the graft donor. Some clones in this sample may be carry-over from other donors' samples. The J gene is TRBJ1-2, the V gene TRBV28; D remains unclear. The starting material was PBMCs, obtained 100 days after allogeneic stem cell transplant. CDR3 residues: CASSLGRTYTF. The CDR3 region has the DNA TGTGCCAGCAGTTTGGGCAGAACGTACACCTTC.